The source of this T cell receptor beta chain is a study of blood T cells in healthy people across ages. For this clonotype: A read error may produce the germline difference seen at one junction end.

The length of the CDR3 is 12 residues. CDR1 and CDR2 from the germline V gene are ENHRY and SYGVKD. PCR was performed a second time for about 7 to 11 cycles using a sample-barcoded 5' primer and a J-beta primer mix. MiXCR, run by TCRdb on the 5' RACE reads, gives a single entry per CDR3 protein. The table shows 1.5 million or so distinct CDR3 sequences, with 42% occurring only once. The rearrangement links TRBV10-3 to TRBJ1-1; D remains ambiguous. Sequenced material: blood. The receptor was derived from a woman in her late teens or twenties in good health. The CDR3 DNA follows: TGTGCCGTCAGTGACGGGGTAACTGAAGCTTTCTTT. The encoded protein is CAVSDGVTEAFF.